These T cell receptor beta chains were read from a single sample in a study of blood T cell repertoires in COVID-19. TCRdb's table, derived via immunoSEQ multiplex PCR, lists solely in-frame clones and lacks some. Found here are 150,000 to 200,000 clones, about 82% of them singletons; the top ten hold 7.5% to 10%. The sequencing sample was made of PBMCs or T cells enriched from blood (not recorded which). These receptors were obtained from a woman aged 25 to 39 who had recovered from COVID-19. Both conserved end residues are part of each CDR3. A D gene is named only where the DNA matches it firmly. Clone size is shown for a subset of rows, as once, few, many or a class of expanded clone.

>.|TRBJ2-7|TRBV12-3/TRBV12-4|.
TGTGCCAGCAGCCCCACCGGGAGTAGTGAGCAGTACTTC
CASSPTGSSEQYF
>.|TRBJ1-2|TRBV21-1|.
TGTGCCAGCAGCATGGGACAGGGAGACTATGGCTACACCTTC
CASSMGQGDYGYTF
>.|TRBJ2-7|TRBV7-2|TRBD2
TGTGCCAGCAGCTCCGAGGGGACTAGCCTTTTCTACGAGCAGTACTTC
CASSSEGTSLFYEQYF
>few|TRBJ1-5|TRBV3-1/TRBV3-2|.
TGTGCCAGCAGCCAAGGCCCCGGGTACAATCAGCCCCAGCATTTT
CASSQGPGYNQPQHF
>.|TRBJ2-3|TRBV18|TRBD2
TGTGCCAGCTCACCACCGGCTAGCGGGGATACGCAGTATTTT
CASSPPASGDTQYF
>.|TRBJ2-2|TRBV19|TRBD1
TGTGCCAGTAGTACTATAGACAGGGGGTGGAAGGACGGGGAGCTGTTTTTT
CASSTIDRGWKDGELFF
>.|TRBJ2-7|TRBV27|TRBD1
TGTGCCAGCAGTTTATTAGGACAGGTCGACGAGCAGTACTTC
CASSLLGQVDEQYF
>.|TRBJ2-1|TRBV2|TRBD1
TGTGCCAGCAGTGAACGGGTAACAGGGGTGGGCAATGAGCAGTTCTTC
CASSERVTGVGNEQFF
>.|TRBJ2-3|TRBV4-2|.
TGTGCCAGCAGCCAAGGAGGGATGGTGGCAGCTATGGCAGATACGCAGTATTTT
CASSQGGMVAAMADTQYF
>.|TRBJ1-2|TRBV28|.
TGTGCCAGCACTAGGGGGTGGGAGTCGGGCTATGGCTACACCTTC
CASTRGWESGYGYTF
>.|TRBJ2-1|TRBV15|.
TGTGCCACCAGAAACCTAGATGGCCACAATGAGCAGTTCTTC
CATRNLDGHNEQFF
>once|TRBJ1-2|TRBV25-1|.
TGTGCCAGCAGTGGCCCGGGGGGTTCCTATGGCTACACCTTC
CASSGPGGSYGYTF
>.|TRBJ1-5|TRBV27|TRBD1
TGTGCCAGCAGGGGACAGAATCAGCCCCAGCATTTT
CASRGQNQPQHF
>.|TRBJ2-7|TRBV3-1/TRBV3-2|TRBD2
TGTGCCAGCAGCGGGAAGCGGGAAGACCCCTACGAGCAGTACTTC
CASSGKREDPYEQYF
>.|TRBJ1-2|TRBV5-6|TRBD1
TGTGCCAGCAGCTTGGAACATGGAGGGGGCAGGGTTCACGATGGCTACACCTTC
CASSLEHGGGRVHDGYTF
>once|TRBJ2-1|TRBV28|TRBD2
TGTGCCAGCAGCCGACTAGCGGGAGACAATGAGCAGTTCTTC
CASSRLAGDNEQFF
>.|TRBJ1-3|TRBV28|TRBD1
TGTGCCAGCAGTTCCGGGGGACAGGGAGTTTTCGGAAACACCATATATTTT
CASSSGGQGVFGNTIYF
>once|TRBJ2-1|TRBV29-1|TRBD1
TGCAGCGTTGAAGGGACAGGGGGCGGCCTCTTCGCCTACAATGAGCAGTTCTTC
CSVEGTGGGLFAYNEQFF
>.|TRBJ2-7|TRBV19|TRBD2
TGTGCCAGTAGCGTCAGCGGGAGCTCCTACGAGCAGTACTTC
CASSVSGSSYEQYF
>few|TRBJ1-6|TRBV4-1|.
TGCGCCAGCAGCCAAGTCACAGACCCCTATAATTCACCCCTCCACTTT
CASSQVTDPYNSPLHF